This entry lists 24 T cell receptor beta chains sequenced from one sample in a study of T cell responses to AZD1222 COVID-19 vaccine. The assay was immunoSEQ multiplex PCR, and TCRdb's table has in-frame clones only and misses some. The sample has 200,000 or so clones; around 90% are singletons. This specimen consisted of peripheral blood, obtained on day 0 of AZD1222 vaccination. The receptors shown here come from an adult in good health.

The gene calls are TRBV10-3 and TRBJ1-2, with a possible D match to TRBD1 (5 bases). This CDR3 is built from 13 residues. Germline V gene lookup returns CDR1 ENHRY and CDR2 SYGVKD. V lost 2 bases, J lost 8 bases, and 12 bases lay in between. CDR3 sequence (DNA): TGTGCCATCAGTGAGCTGCAGGGTCACGGCTACACCTTC. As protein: CAISELQGHGYTF.

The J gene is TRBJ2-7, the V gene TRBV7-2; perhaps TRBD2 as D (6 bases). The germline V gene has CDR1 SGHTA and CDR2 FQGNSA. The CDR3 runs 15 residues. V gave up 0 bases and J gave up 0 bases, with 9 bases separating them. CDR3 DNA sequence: TGTGCCAGCAGCTTAGCGCACGGGGGCTCCTACGAGCAGTACTTC. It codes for CASSLAHGGSYEQYF.

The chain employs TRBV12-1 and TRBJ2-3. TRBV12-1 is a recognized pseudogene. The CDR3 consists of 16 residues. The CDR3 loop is CASSTAQGTPPDTQYF. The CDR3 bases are TGTGCCAGCAGCACCGCACAAGGGACGCCCCCGGATACGCAGTATTTT.

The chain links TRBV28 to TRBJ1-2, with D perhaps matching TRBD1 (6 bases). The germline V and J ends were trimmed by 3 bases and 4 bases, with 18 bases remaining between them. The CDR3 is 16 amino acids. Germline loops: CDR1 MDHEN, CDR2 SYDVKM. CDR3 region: CASSLTRQAGLYGYTF. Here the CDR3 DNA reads TGTGCCAGCAGTTTGACCCGACAGGCGGGGCTCTATGGCTACACCTTC.

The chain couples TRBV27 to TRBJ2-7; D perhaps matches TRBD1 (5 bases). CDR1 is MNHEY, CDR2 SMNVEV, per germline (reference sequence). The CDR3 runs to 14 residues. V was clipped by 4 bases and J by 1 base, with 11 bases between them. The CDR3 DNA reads TGTGCCAGCAGTTCTCGGACACTTTCCTACGAGCAGTACTTC. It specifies CASSSRTLSYEQYF.

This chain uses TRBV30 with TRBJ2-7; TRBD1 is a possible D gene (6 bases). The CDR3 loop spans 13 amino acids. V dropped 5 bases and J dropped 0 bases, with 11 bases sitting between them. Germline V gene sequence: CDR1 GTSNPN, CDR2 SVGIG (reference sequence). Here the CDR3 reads CAWEKGGSYEQYF. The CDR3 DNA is TGTGCCTGGGAAAAAGGGGGCTCCTACGAGCAGTACTTC.

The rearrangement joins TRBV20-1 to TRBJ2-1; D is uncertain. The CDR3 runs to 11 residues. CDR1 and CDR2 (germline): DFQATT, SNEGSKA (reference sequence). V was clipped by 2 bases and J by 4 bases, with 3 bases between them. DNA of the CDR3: TGCAGTGCTAGAAAATACAATGAGCAGTTCTTC. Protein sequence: CSARKYNEQFF.

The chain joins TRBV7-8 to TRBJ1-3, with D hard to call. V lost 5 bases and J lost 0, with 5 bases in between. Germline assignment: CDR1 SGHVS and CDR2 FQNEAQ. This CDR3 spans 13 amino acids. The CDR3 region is CASSLFSGNTIYF. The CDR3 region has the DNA TGTGCCAGCAGCCTCTTCTCTGGAAACACCATATATTTT.

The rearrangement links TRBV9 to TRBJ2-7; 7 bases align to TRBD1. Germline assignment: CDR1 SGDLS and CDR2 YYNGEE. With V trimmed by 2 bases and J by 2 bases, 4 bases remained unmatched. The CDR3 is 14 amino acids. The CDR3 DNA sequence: TGTGCCAGCAGCGTCGACAGGGACCCCTACGAGCAGTACTTC. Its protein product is CASSVDRDPYEQYF.

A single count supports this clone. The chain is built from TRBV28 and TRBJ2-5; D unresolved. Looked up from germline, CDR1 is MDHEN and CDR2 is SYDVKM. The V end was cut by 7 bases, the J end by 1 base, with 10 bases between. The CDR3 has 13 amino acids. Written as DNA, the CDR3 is TGTGCCAGCAAGTGGCAGTTCCAAGAGACCCAGTACTTC. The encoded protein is CASKWQFQETQYF.

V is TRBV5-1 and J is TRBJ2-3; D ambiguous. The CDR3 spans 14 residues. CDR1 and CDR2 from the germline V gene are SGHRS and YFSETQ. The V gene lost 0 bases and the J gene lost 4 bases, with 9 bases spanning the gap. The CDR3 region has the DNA TGCGCCAGCAGCTTGGACTACCAGCCAGATACGCAGTATTTT. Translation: CASSLDYQPDTQYF. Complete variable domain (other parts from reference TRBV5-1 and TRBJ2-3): KAGVTQTPRYLIKTRGQQVTLSCSPISGHRSVSWYQQTPGQGLQFLFEYFSETQRNKGNFPGRFSGRQFSNSRSEMNVSTLELGDSALYLCASSLDYQPDTQYFGPGTRLTVL.

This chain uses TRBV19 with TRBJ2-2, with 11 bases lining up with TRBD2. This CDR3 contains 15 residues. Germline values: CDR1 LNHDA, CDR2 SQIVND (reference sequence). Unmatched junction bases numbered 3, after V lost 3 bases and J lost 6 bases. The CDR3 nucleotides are TGTGCCAGTAGTATTCGTAGCGGGAGGGCCGGGGAGCTGTTTTTT. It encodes CASSIRSGRAGELFF.

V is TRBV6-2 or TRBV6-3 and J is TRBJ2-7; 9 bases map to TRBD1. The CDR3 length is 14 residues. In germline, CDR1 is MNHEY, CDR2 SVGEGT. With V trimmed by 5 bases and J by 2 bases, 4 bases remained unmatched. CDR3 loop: CASSLGQGPYEQYF. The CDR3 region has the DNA TGTGCCAGCAGTCTGGGACAGGGACCCTACGAGCAGTACTTC.

CDR3: CASTGATNEKLFF. The CDR3 region has the DNA TGTGCCAGCACTGGGGCAACTAATGAAAAACTGTTTTTT. The chain links TRBV28 to TRBJ1-4; no clear D gene. Trimming took off 7 bases at V and 0 bases at J, with 6 bases between the two ends. Germline CDR1 MDHEN, CDR2 SYDVKM. The CDR3 loop spans 13 amino acids. Drawing the rest from reference TRBV28 and TRBJ1-4, the complete variable domain is DVKVTQSSRYLVKRTGEKVFLECVQDMDHENMFWYRQDPGLGLRLIYFSYDVKMKEKGDIPEGYSVSREKKERFSLILESASTNQTSMYLCASTGATNEKLFFGSGTQLSVL.

The CDR3 loop is CAVSKGGEAFF. CDR3 nucleotides: TGTGCCGTCAGTAAGGGGGGTGAAGCTTTCTTT. The genes are TRBV30 and TRBJ1-1; tentatively, D is TRBD1 (6 bases). The germline V gene encodes CDR1 GTSNPN and CDR2 SVGIG (reference sequence). This CDR3 is 11 amino acids long. The ends were cut back, 8 bases at V and 7 bases at J, with 14 bases in the middle. The whole variable domain, remainder taken from reference TRBV30 and TRBJ1-1, is SQTIHQWPATLVQPVGSPLSLECTVEGTSNPNLYWYRQAAGRGLQLLFYSVGIGQISSEVPQNLSASRPQDRQFILSSKKLLLSDSGFYLCAVSKGGEAFFGQGTRLTVV.

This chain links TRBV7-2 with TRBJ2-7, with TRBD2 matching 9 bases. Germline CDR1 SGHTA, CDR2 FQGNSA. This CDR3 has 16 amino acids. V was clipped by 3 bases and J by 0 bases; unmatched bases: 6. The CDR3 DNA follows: TGTGCCAGCAGCTTCTTAGCGGGAGTGATCTCCTACGAGCAGTACTTC. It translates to CASSFLAGVISYEQYF. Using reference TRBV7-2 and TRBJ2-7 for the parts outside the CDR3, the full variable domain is GAGVSQSPSNKVTEKGKDVELRCDPISGHTALYWYRQSLGQGLEFLIYFQGNSAPDKSGLPSDRFSAERTGGSVSTLTIQRTQQEDSAVYLCASSFLAGVISYEQYFGPGTRLTVT.

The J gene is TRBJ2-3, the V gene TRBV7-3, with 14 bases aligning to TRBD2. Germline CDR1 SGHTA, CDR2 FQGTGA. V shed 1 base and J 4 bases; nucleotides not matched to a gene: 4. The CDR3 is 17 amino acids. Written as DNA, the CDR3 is TGTGCCAGCAGCTTAAACCAGGGACTAGCGGGAGCAGATACGCAGTATTTT. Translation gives CASSLNQGLAGADTQYF.

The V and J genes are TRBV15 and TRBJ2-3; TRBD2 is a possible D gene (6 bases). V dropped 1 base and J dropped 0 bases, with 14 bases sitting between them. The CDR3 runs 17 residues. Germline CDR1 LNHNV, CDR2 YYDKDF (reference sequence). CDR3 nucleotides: TGTGCCACCAGCAGAGGTCCCTATAGCGGTAGCACAGATACGCAGTATTTT. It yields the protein CATSRGPYSGSTDTQYF.

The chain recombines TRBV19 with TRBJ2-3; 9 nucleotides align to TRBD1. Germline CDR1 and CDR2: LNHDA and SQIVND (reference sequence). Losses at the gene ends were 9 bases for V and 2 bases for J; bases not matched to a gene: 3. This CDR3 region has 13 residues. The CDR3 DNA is TGTGCCAGCCGGGACAGGGTCACAGATACGCAGTATTTT. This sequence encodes CASRDRVTDTQYF.

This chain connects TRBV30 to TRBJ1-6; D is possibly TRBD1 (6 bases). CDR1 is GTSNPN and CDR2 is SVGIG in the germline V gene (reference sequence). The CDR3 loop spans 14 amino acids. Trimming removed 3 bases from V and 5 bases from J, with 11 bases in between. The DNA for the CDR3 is TGTGCCTGGAGGCAGGGGCCTAATAATTCACCCCTCCACTTT. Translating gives CAWRQGPNNSPLHF.

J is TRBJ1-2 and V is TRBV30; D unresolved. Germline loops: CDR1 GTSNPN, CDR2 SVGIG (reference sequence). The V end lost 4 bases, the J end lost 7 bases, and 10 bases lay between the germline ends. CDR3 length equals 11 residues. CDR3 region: CAWIKGGGYTF. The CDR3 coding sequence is TGTGCCTGGATTAAAGGTGGTGGCTACACCTTC.

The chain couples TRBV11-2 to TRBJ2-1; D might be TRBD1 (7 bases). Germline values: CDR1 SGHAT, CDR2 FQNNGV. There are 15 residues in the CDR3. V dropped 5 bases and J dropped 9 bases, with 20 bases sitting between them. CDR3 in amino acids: CASSVRITGEAEQFF. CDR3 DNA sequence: TGTGCCAGCAGCGTGCGAATTACAGGGGAGGCTGAGCAGTTCTTC.

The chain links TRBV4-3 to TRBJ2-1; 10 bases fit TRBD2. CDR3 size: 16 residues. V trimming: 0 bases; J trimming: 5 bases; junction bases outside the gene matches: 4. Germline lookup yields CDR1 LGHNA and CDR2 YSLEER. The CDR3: CASSQDSAGGDNEQFF. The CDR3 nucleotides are TGCGCCAGCAGCCAAGATTCAGCGGGAGGGGACAATGAGCAGTTCTTC.

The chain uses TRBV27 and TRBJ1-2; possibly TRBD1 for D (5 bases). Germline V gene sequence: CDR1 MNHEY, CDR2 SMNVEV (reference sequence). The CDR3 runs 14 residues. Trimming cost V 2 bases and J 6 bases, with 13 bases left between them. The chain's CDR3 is CASSLNQGSHGYTF. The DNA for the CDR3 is TGTGCCAGCAGTTTAAATCAGGGAAGCCATGGCTACACCTTC.